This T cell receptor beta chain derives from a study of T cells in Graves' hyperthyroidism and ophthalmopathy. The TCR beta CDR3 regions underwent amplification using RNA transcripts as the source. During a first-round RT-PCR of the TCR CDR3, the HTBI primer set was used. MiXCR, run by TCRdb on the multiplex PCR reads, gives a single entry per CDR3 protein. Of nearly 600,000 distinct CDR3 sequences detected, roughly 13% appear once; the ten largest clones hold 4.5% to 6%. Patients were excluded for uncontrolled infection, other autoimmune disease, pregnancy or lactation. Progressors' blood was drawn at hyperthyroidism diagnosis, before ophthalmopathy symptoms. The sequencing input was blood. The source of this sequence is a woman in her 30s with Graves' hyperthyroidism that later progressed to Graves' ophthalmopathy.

CDR3 protein: CASSQDRWGDQPQHF. The CDR3 region has the DNA TGCGCCAGCAGCCAAGATAGGTGGGGTGATCAGCCCCAGCATTTT. The chain recombines TRBV4-1 with TRBJ1-5; D gene uncertain. CDR1 and CDR2 from the germline V gene are MGHRA and YSYEKL. The V gene lost 0 bases and the J gene lost 5 bases, with 11 bases spanning the gap. The CDR3 extends over 15 amino acids.